A selection of T cell receptor beta chains follows, all from one sample in a study of T cell responses to AZD1222 COVID-19 vaccine. Libraries were prepared by immunoSEQ multiplex PCR; TCRdb keeps only in-frame clonotypes and omits some of them. The sample shows around 100,000 clones, about 89% of them seen only once. The sequencing used peripheral blood, collected on day 0 of AZD1222 vaccination. The receptors originated from an adult in good health. Both conserved end residues are part of each CDR3.

J,V,CDR3
TRBJ2-2,TRBV19,CASSMWGWQGAFTGELFF
TRBJ1-2,TRBV10-3,CAISEFLVSYGYTF
TRBJ1-2,TRBV6-1,CASSEGTFSYGYTF
TRBJ2-5,TRBV10-3,CAISGGNLAGVTETQYF
TRBJ1-5,TRBV5-1,CASSLDGEGNQPQHF
TRBJ1-4,TRBV5-1,CASSLDDRRMKKLFF
TRBJ2-1,TRBV7-2,CASSLDGRAGNEQFF
TRBJ2-2,TRBV30,CAWSEPLNTGELFF
TRBJ2-2,TRBV10-3,CAISEGQGVTGELFF
TRBJ1-1,TRBV10-3,CAISEQIAQGDLAFF
TRBJ1-1,TRBV6-5,CASHGTGEDWLGAFF
TRBJ1-4,TRBV5-1,CASSSDRGSEKLFF
TRBJ1-4,TRBV11-3,CASSRDMVGEKLFF
TRBJ2-2,TRBV6-5,CASHRQTNTGELFF
TRBJ1-2,TRBV27,CASSLLVRGTGSNYGYTF
TRBJ1-1,TRBV6-5,CASSYGQTNTEAFF
TRBJ2-7,TRBV7-9,CASSLGRGMYEQYF
TRBJ2-1,TRBV5-1,CASSLAGGASYNEQFF
TRBJ2-2,TRBV29-1,CSVAVRGLGTGELFF
TRBJ1-5,TRBV19,CASSITEHSNQPQHF
TRBJ2-3,TRBV18,CASTTTAQAQYF
TRBJ2-1,TRBV5-1,CASSLDGSSSYNEQFF
TRBJ2-7,TRBV6-6,CAVRDNTYEQYF
TRBJ2-2,TRBV30,CAGNLVAPRTGELFF
TRBJ2-7,TRBV7-2,CASSLVTSGREQYF
TRBJ1-4,TRBV5-4,CASSSTGVNEKLFF
TRBJ2-5,TRBV7-6,CASSFARQETQYF
TRBJ2-4,TRBV6-2/TRBV6-3,CASSSFIRLAGELMAKNIQYF
TRBJ2-2,TRBV18,CASSGTDTGELFF